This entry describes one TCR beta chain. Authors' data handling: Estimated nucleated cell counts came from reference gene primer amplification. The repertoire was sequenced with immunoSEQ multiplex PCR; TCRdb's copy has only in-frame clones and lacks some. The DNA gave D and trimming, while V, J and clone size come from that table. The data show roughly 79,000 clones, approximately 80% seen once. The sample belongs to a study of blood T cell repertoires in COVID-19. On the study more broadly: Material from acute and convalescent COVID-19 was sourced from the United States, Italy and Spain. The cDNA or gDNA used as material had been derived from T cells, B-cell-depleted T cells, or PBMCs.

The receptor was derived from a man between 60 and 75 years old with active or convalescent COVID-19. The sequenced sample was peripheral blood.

CDR3 bases: TGTGCCAGCAGCGTTGCTCCCGGGACTAGCGGCTTCTACGAGCAGTACTTC. This encodes CASSVAPGTSGFYEQYF. This chain joins TRBV3-1 (or the pseudogene TRBV3-2) and TRBJ2-7; 11 bases are a match to TRBD2. The CDR3 has 17 residues. Germline loops: CDR1 LGHDT, CDR2 YNNKEL (reference sequence). The V gene end was trimmed by 5 bases and the J gene end by 3 bases; junction bases not matched to a gene: 12.